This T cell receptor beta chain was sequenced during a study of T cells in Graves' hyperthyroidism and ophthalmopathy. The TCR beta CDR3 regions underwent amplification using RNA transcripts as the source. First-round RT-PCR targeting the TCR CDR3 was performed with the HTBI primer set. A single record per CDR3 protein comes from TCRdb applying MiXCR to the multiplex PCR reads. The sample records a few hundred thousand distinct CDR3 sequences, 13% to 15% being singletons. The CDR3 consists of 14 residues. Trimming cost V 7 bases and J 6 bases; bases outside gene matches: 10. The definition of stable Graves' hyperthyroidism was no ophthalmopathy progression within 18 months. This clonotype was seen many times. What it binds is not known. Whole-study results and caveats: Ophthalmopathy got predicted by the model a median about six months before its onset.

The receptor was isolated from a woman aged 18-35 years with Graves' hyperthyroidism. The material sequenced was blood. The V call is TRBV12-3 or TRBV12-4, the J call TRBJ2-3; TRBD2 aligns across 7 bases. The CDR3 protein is CASNPGLQGDTQYF. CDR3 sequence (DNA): TGTGCCAGCAACCCGGGACTACAAGGCGATACGCAGTATTTT.